The clone carrying this T cell receptor beta chain was found many times. The data were obtained in a study of neurological immune-mediated disorders. TCRdb fed the 5' RACE reads into MiXCR, producing one record per CDR3 protein. Of 50,000 to 65,000 distinct CDR3 sequences in the sample, 3.6% were seen once. This receptor was obtained from a man aged 30-40 years with multiple sclerosis. The sample taken for sequencing was PBMCs.

The CDR3 region is CASSPGGTYGYTF. The CDR3, as DNA: TGTGCCAGCAGCCCGGGGGGCACCTATGGCTACACCTTC. V is TRBV7-3 and J is TRBJ1-2; D perhaps matches TRBD1 (6 bases). The CDR3 has 13 amino acids. V was trimmed by 5 bases and J by 4 bases, leaving 11 bases between them. The V gene's germline CDR1 is SGHTA and CDR2 FQGTGA.